One and the same sample provided the 21 T cell receptor beta chains below, sequenced in a study of blood T cell repertoires in COVID-19. This table comes from immunoSEQ multiplex PCR, and its TCRdb copy is limited to in-frame clones, with some not included. Found here are some 390,000 clones, 87% of them singletons; the top ten hold over 2%. The source material was peripheral blood. The receptors stem from a woman between 55 and 75 years old with COVID-19, enrolled during active disease.

The chain recombines TRBV5-4 with TRBJ1-1, with 8 bases lining up with TRBD1. CDR3 length: 15 residues. V was pared by 4 bases and J by 4 bases, with 9 bases of the junction left unmatched. CDR1 is SGHNT and CDR2 is YYREEE in the germline V gene (reference sequence). The CDR3 DNA is TGTGCCAGCAGCGTACAGGGGGGATTGGGCACTGAAGCTTTCTTT. Residues: CASSVQGGLGTEAFF.

This rearrangement joins TRBV5-5 to TRBJ2-7; maybe TRBD1 (6 bases). Germline CDR1 reads SGHKS; CDR2 reads YYEKEE (reference sequence). This CDR3 has 15 amino acids. V was trimmed by 4 bases and J by 3 bases, leaving 17 bases between them. The CDR3 reads CASSIEWTARYEQYF. The CDR3 DNA sequence: TGTGCCAGCAGCATTGAATGGACAGCGCGCTACGAGCAGTACTTC.

The chain couples TRBV9 to TRBJ2-7; 8 positions agree with TRBD1. Germline V gene data show CDR1 as SGDLS and CDR2 as YYNGEE. J was trimmed by 0 bases and V by 0 bases; bases with no gene match: 5. The CDR3 runs 16 residues. CDR3 region: CASSVGEGTGSYEQYF. CDR3 nucleotides: TGTGCCAGCAGCGTAGGTGAGGGGACAGGCTCCTACGAGCAGTACTTC.

This clone has more than one count but fewer than ten. This chain joins TRBV9 and TRBJ1-1; D is unresolved. The V end lost 4 bases, the J end lost 2 bases, and 18 bases lay between the germline ends. CDR3 size: 16 residues. Germline CDR1 SGDLS, CDR2 YYNGEE. The CDR3 sequence: CASSPEPYGVNTEAFF. CDR3 DNA sequence: TGTGCCAGCAGCCCTGAGCCATACGGAGTCAACACTGAAGCTTTCTTT.

This chain joins TRBV6-5 and TRBJ1-2; 9 nucleotides align to TRBD1. The germline gives CDR1 MNHEY, CDR2 SVGAGI. The CDR3 spans 15 residues. The trim removed 6 bases at V and 5 bases at J, leaving 10 bases unmatched. The CDR3 sequence: CASRPGQGFSYGYTF. The CDR3 DNA is TGTGCCAGCAGACCAGGACAGGGGTTTTCGTATGGCTACACCTTC.

This chain uses TRBV3-1 (or the pseudogene TRBV3-2) with TRBJ1-2; tentative D call: TRBD1 (6 bases). Germline-derived CDR1 and CDR2 are LGHDT and YNNKEL (reference sequence). This CDR3 is 16 amino acids long. Deletions cut 1 base from V and 7 bases from J, with 19 bases between. CDR3 amino acids: CASSQATGLGVGGYTF. The CDR3 DNA sequence: TGTGCCAGCAGCCAAGCTACAGGGTTGGGCGTAGGTGGCTACACCTTC.

J is TRBJ1-1 and V is TRBV5-6; D call uncertain. The CDR3 has 11 residues. CDR1 SGHDT and CDR2 YYEEEE come from the germline V gene. Trimming pared 2 bases from V and 4 bases from J, leaving 3 bases between. The DNA of the CDR3 is TGTGCCAGCAGCTTCTCCACTGAAGCTTTCTTT. It encodes CASSFSTEAFF.

The chain has TRBV6-5 and TRBJ2-7; possible D gene TRBD1, 6 bases. There are 13 residues in the CDR3. Between the trimmed V and J ends, which lost 7 bases and 3 bases, there was a span of 13 bases. Germline V CDR1 and CDR2: MNHEY, SVGAGI. DNA for the CDR3: TGTGCCAGCACCAGAAACAGGGACTACGAGCAGTACTTC. The encoded protein is CASTRNRDYEQYF.

The chain recombines TRBV11-2 with TRBJ1-1; tentative D call: TRBD1 (5 bases). The V gene lost 1 base and the J gene lost 7 bases, with 16 bases spanning the gap. CDR1 is SGHAT and CDR2 is FQNNGV in the germline V gene. This CDR3 is built from 15 residues. The CDR3 region is CASSLVGGAYGEAFF. As DNA, the CDR3 is TGTGCCAGCAGCTTAGTAGGAGGGGCGTACGGTGAAGCTTTCTTT.

The CDR3 loop is CASSVSGGRYNEQFF. The CDR3 DNA reads as TGTGCCAGTAGCGTTTCGGGGGGACGATACAATGAGCAGTTCTTC. The chain is built from TRBV19 and TRBJ2-1; 7 nucleotides align to TRBD2. CDR1 LNHDA and CDR2 SQIVND come from the germline V gene (reference sequence). V trimming: 6 bases; J trimming: 4 bases; junction bases outside the gene matches: 9. The CDR3 has 15 amino acids.

The rearrangement joins TRBV10-1 to TRBJ2-1; 11 bases line up with TRBD2. CDR3 size: 17 residues. Looked up from germline, CDR1 is WNHNN and CDR2 is SYGVQD (reference sequence). The ends lost 2 bases at V and 4 bases at J; junction bases unmatched: 7. CDR3 DNA sequence: TGCGCCAGCAGTGAGCCCATAGCGGGGGGGAGTTACAATGAGCAGTTCTTC. It translates to CASSEPIAGGSYNEQFF.

The gene calls are TRBV3-1 (or the pseudogene TRBV3-2) and TRBJ2-7; 9 bases line up with TRBD2. The CDR3 is 16 amino acids. Trimming at V came to 2 bases and at J to 1 base, leaving 6 bases not matched to a gene. Germline assignment: CDR1 LGHDT and CDR2 YNNKEL (reference sequence). DNA for the CDR3: TGTGCCAGCAGCCAATATTCTAGCGGGGTGTCCTACGAGCAGTACTTC. As protein: CASSQYSSGVSYEQYF.

The chain uses TRBV13 and TRBJ2-5; 8 bases map to TRBD2. CDR3 length equals 16 residues. Germline V gene lookup returns CDR1 PRHDT and CDR2 FYEKMQ (reference sequence). The J segment lost 2 bases and the V segment lost 0 bases, leaving 5 bases of the junction unmatched. For the CDR3, the DNA is TGTGCCAGCAGCTTAGGGCAGCGGGGGACTCAAGAGACCCAGTACTTC. Translation: CASSLGQRGTQETQYF. The entire variable domain, with the rest obtained from reference TRBV13 and TRBJ2-5, is as follows: AAGVIQSPRHLIKEKRETATLKCYPIPRHDTVYWYQQGPGQDPQFLISFYEKMQSDKGSIPDRFSAQQFSDYHSELNMSSLELGDSALYFCASSLGQRGTQETQYFGPGTRLLVL.

This clone has only one observation. V usage is TRBV2 and J usage is TRBJ1-2; 11 bases fit TRBD1. Germline V CDR1 and CDR2: SNHLY, FYNNEI. This CDR3 region has 15 residues. Trimming at V came to 4 bases and at J to 4 bases, leaving 5 bases not matched to a gene. In DNA form, the CDR3 reads TGTGCCAGCAGTGGGGACAGGGGGGTTGGCTATGGCTACACCTTC. The encoded protein is CASSGDRGVGYGYTF.

This clone is classed as large (0.1 to 1%). The chain recombines TRBV6-5 with TRBJ1-5; D unclear. V lost 5 bases and J 5 bases, leaving 10 bases between the germline ends. This CDR3 contains 13 residues. Germline assignment: CDR1 MNHEY and CDR2 SVGAGI. The CDR3 loop is CASSPTNYQPQHF. The DNA of the CDR3 is TGTGCCAGCAGTCCTACGAATTATCAGCCCCAGCATTTT.

This rearrangement joins TRBV15 to TRBJ1-5; tentatively, D is TRBD1 (5 bases). The V end lost 4 bases, the J end lost 2 bases, and 12 bases lay between the germline ends. From germline, CDR1 is LNHNV and CDR2 YYDKDF (reference sequence). The CDR3 consists of 15 residues. The CDR3 sequence: CATSNLGGRNQPQHF. CDR3 DNA sequence: TGTGCCACCAGCAACCTGGGGGGACGCAATCAGCCCCAGCATTTT.

The V call is TRBV5-1, the J call TRBJ2-7; 10 bases map to TRBD1. Germline trimming cut 5 bases from V and 1 base from J; bases unmatched to any gene: 3. This CDR3 has 14 amino acids. The germline gives CDR1 SGHRS, CDR2 YFSETQ. The CDR3 sequence: CASRGQGLSYEQYF. CDR3 DNA sequence: TGCGCCAGCAGGGGACAGGGGTTGTCCTACGAGCAGTACTTC.

The chain uses TRBV27 and TRBJ1-2; tentative D call: TRBD1 (6 bases). The CDR3 spans 15 residues. Per germline, CDR1 MNHEY and CDR2 SMNVEV (reference sequence). V was pared by 5 bases and J by 4 bases, with 17 bases between. The CDR3 is CASSPGGGRSYGYTF. The CDR3 nucleotides read TGTGCCAGCAGTCCCGGGGGGGGGCGTAGCTATGGCTACACCTTC.

This chain uses TRBV12-5 with TRBJ1-5; tentatively, D is TRBD1 (5 bases). CDR3 size: 18 residues. CDR1 LGHNT and CDR2 FRNRAP come from the germline V gene. V was clipped by 4 bases and J by 1 base, with 20 bases between them. CDR3 residues: CASGSPPQGRESNQPQHF. For the CDR3, the DNA is TGTGCTAGTGGTTCCCCCCCCCAGGGAAGGGAAAGCAATCAGCCCCAGCATTTT.

This chain connects TRBV28 to TRBJ2-7; 9 bases map to TRBD1. The CDR3 loop spans 12 amino acids. V was pared by 8 bases and J by 6 bases, with 5 bases of the junction left unmatched. Germline V CDR1 and CDR2: MDHEN, SYDVKM. CDR3 protein: CASGDRVREQYF. The CDR3 nucleotides read TGTGCCAGCGGGGACAGGGTTCGCGAGCAGTACTTC. The entire variable domain, with the rest obtained from reference TRBV28 and TRBJ2-7, is as follows: DVKVTQSSRYLVKRTGEKVFLECVQDMDHENMFWYRQDPGLGLRLIYFSYDVKMKEKGDIPEGYSVSREKKERFSLILESASTNQTSMYLCASGDRVREQYFGPGTRLTVT.

This clone was counted a few times. The chain recombines TRBV3-1 (or the pseudogene TRBV3-2) with TRBJ1-1; possibly TRBD1 for D (6 bases). The V gene lost 8 bases and the J gene lost 0 bases, with 13 bases spanning the gap. In germline, CDR1 is LGHDT, CDR2 YNNKEL (reference sequence). CDR3 length: 14 residues. The CDR3 region has the DNA TGTGCCAGCGTTAAAGGGGGATTGAACACTGAAGCTTTCTTT. The encoded protein is CASVKGGLNTEAFF.